This T cell receptor beta chain stems from a study of blood T cells in healthy people across ages. Overall study findings and caveats: It was the long-lived donors that had more naive CD4+ cells and higher diversity than aged donors. Age advanced and TCR beta diversity per million T cells fell, roughly linearly. Across samples, TCR beta diversity tracked strongly with naive T cell percentage.

Using a J-beta primer mix together with a sample-barcoded 5' primer, a second PCR was run for roughly 7 to 12 cycles. A template-switch adaptor containing 12 random nucleotides labeled each cDNA molecule. Using its own MiXCR run on the 5' RACE reads, TCRdb lists one record per CDR3 protein. The sample has some 1.8 million distinct CDR3 sequences; more than 35% are singletons. This clonotype came up a few times. Its cognate antigen is unknown. The CDR3 length is 14 residues. V lost 1 base and J lost 4, with 10 bases in between. Germline V gene sequence: CDR1 SGHRS, CDR2 YFSETQ. The specimen sequenced was blood. The origin of this receptor is a human donor in good health. The chain joins TRBV5-1 to TRBJ2-3, with D perhaps TRBD1 (6 bases). CDR3 amino acids: CASSLWGQSDTQYF. CDR3 nucleotide sequence: TGCGCCAGCAGCTTGTGGGGGCAGTCAGATACGCAGTATTTT.